Following are 26 T cell receptor beta chains from one sample sequenced in a study of shared clonotypes between healthy human individuals. Naive CD8 populations comprised CD45RO-negative cells positively selected for CCR7, excluding terminally differentiated effector memory CD45RA+ cells. Here immunoSEQ multiplex PCR was the method, and the copy in TCRdb shows in-frame clones only, minus some. Here the sample spans about 590,000 clones, about 95% being singletons. The sequencing input was naive CD8+ T cells sorted from blood. The receptor source for this set is a woman aged 30 to 39 in good health.

The chain joins TRBV29-1 to TRBJ2-1; D uncertain. Germline V gives CDR1 SQVTM, CDR2 ANQGSEA. The V end lost 6 bases, the J end lost 8 bases, and 11 bases lay between the germline ends. This CDR3 comprises 11 residues. As DNA, the CDR3 is TGCAGCGTCCGACGAATCGATGAGCAGTTCTTC. It is translated as CSVRRIDEQFF.

This chain connects TRBV7-9 to TRBJ2-3; D gene ambiguous. This CDR3 comprises 15 residues. CDR1 and CDR2 from the germline V gene are SEHNR and FQNEAQ (reference sequence). The V end lost 6 bases, the J end lost 1 base, and 14 bases lay between the germline ends. The CDR3 nucleotides read TGTGCCAGCAGTACACGGACGGTGGGCACAGATACGCAGTATTTT. Translation: CASSTRTVGTDTQYF.

The chain uses TRBV27 and TRBJ2-1; TRBD2 aligns across 7 bases. The CDR3 is 15 amino acids. Trimming removed 2 bases from V and 7 bases from J; junction bases left unmatched: 8. Germline V gives CDR1 MNHEY, CDR2 SMNVEV (reference sequence). CDR3 in DNA: TGTGCCAGCAGTTTAGCGGGAGTAGGGAAAAATGAGCAGTTCTTC. Its translation: CASSLAGVGKNEQFF.

CDR3 in amino acids: CASSVVSGYEQYF. The CDR3 DNA sequence: TGTGCCAGCAGCGTAGTATCCGGCTACGAGCAGTACTTC. The V and J genes are TRBV9 and TRBJ2-7; D unresolved. The V and J ends lost 0 bases and 3 bases respectively, with 7 bases between them. The germline CDR1 and CDR2 sequences are SGDLS and YYNGEE. The CDR3 loop spans 13 amino acids. Supplemented by reference TRBV9 and TRBJ2-7, the full variable domain reads DSGVTQTPKHLITATGQRVTLRCSPRSGDLSVYWYQQSLDQGLQFLIQYYNGEERAKGNILERFSAQQFPDLHSELNLSSLELGDSALYFCASSVVSGYEQYFGPGTRLTVT.

This sequence joins TRBV28 and TRBJ1-4; 7 nucleotides line up with TRBD1. The germline CDR1 and CDR2 sequences are MDHEN and SYDVKM. The trim removed 3 bases at V and 8 bases at J, leaving 6 bases unmatched. The CDR3 loop spans 14 amino acids. The DNA for the CDR3 is TGTGCCAGCAGTTTTTCAGGGGGTGGAGAAAAACTGTTTTTT. Its translation: CASSFSGGGEKLFF.

This chain joins TRBV19 and TRBJ1-5; D ambiguous. Trimming stripped 0 bases from V and 0 bases from J, with 9 bases between. Germline CDR1 reads LNHDA; CDR2 reads SQIVND (reference sequence). This CDR3 comprises 16 residues. For the CDR3, the DNA is TGTGCCAGTAGTATAGATGGCGGGGATAGCAATCAGCCCCAGCATTTT. This gives the protein CASSIDGGDSNQPQHF.

The chain uses TRBV9 and TRBJ1-2; D unresolved. This CDR3 comprises 15 residues. The germline V gene encodes CDR1 SGDLS and CDR2 YYNGEE. The V end was cut by 0 bases, the J end by 8 bases, with 17 bases between. The CDR3 reads CASSVEDGPSGGYTF. CDR3 sequence (DNA): TGTGCCAGCAGCGTAGAGGACGGACCTTCGGGCGGCTACACCTTC.

V is TRBV27 and J is TRBJ2-2; D not certain. Germline-derived CDR1 and CDR2 are MNHEY and SMNVEV (reference sequence). The V end lost 3 bases, the J end lost 1 base, and 9 bases lay between the germline ends. The CDR3 spans 15 residues. The CDR3 region is CASSFYAGNTGELFF. The CDR3 nucleotides read TGTGCCAGCAGTTTCTACGCCGGGAACACCGGGGAGCTGTTTTTT.

Of note for this clone: A junction boundary mismatches the germline segment, possibly from a read error. The chain carries TRBV2 and TRBJ2-7; D may be TRBD1 (6 bases). CDR1 and CDR2 (germline): SNHLY, FYNNEI. The CDR3 length is 13 residues. The CDR3 bases are TGTGCCAGCAGTGACTCAGGGCTCAGGGGTGGTTCCTTC. Translated, it gives CASSDSGLRGGSF.

The rearrangement joins TRBV13 to TRBJ2-1, with D uncertain. This CDR3 has 15 residues. Germline values: CDR1 PRHDT, CDR2 FYEKMQ (reference sequence). Trimming stripped 4 bases from V and 7 bases from J, with 17 bases between. For the CDR3, the DNA is TGTGCCAGCAGCTCTGGGGTTTTCGTTGGGAATGAGCAGTTCTTC. Protein sequence: CASSSGVFVGNEQFF. Full variable domain (remainder filled in from reference TRBV13 and TRBJ2-1): AAGVIQSPRHLIKEKRETATLKCYPIPRHDTVYWYQQGPGQDPQFLISFYEKMQSDKGSIPDRFSAQQFSDYHSELNMSSLELGDSALYFCASSSGVFVGNEQFFGPGTRLTVL.

The rearrangement joins TRBV30 to TRBJ1-2; D unresolved. This CDR3 has 15 residues. V dropped 4 bases and J dropped 1 base, with 16 bases sitting between them. The germline CDR1 and CDR2 sequences are GTSNPN and SVGIG (reference sequence). The CDR3 DNA reads TGTGCCTGGACCAGATCCCGTGTCCATAACTATGGCTACACCTTC. Its translation is CAWTRSRVHNYGYTF.

The chain has TRBV7-9 and TRBJ1-3, with D possibly TRBD1 on 5 matching bases. V lost 3 bases and J 0 bases, leaving 9 bases between the germline ends. The CDR3 consists of 15 residues. Germline CDR1 reads SEHNR; CDR2 reads FQNEAQ (reference sequence). DNA of the CDR3: TGTGCCAGCAGCTTCGCAGGGAGCTCTGGAAACACCATATATTTT. This gives the protein CASSFAGSSGNTIYF. Drawing the rest from reference TRBV7-9 and TRBJ1-3, the complete variable domain is DTGVSQNPRHKITKRGQNVTFRCDPISEHNRLYWYRQTLGQGPEFLTYFQNEAQLEKSRLLSDRFSAERPKGSFSTLEIQRTEQGDSAMYLCASSFAGSSGNTIYFGEGSWLTVV.

This rearrangement joins TRBV7-8 to TRBJ2-7, with TRBD2 matching over 13 bases. This CDR3 is 16 amino acids long. Germline values: CDR1 SGHVS, CDR2 FQNEAQ. The ends lost 4 bases at V and 5 bases at J; junction bases unmatched: 8. As DNA, the CDR3 is TGTGCCAGCAGCTCCGGACTAGCGGGAGTTAACCACGAGCAGTACTTC. It yields the protein CASSSGLAGVNHEQYF.

The J gene is TRBJ2-1, the V gene TRBV27; either TRBD1 or TRBD2 may supply D (5 bases each). This CDR3 is 14 amino acids long. V was shortened by 4 bases and J by 7 bases, with 14 bases between the two germline ends. Germline assignment: CDR1 MNHEY and CDR2 SMNVEV (reference sequence). CDR3 sequence reads: CASSSQGGLNEQFF. For the CDR3, the DNA is TGTGCCAGCAGTTCCCAGGGCGGGCTTAATGAGCAGTTCTTC.

This sequence joins TRBV6-1 and TRBJ1-5; 7 bases agree with TRBD1. The CDR3 runs to 16 residues. Losses at the gene ends were 0 bases for V and 6 bases for J; bases not matched to a gene: 8. In germline, CDR1 is MNHNS, CDR2 SASEGT. The CDR3 coding sequence is TGTGCCAGCAGTGAAGCGAGGGACAGCAGAATTCAGCCCCAGCATTTT. Protein sequence: CASSEARDSRIQPQHF.

This clone was picked up one time. The genes are TRBV4-1 and TRBJ2-3; D is possibly TRBD1 (5 bases). Trimming cost V 4 bases and J 1 base, with 9 bases left between them. Germline CDR1 is MGHRA and CDR2 is YSYEKL. The CDR3 consists of 14 residues. In DNA form, the CDR3 reads TGCGCCAGCAGCCCGACAGTAGGCACAGATACGCAGTATTTT. It specifies CASSPTVGTDTQYF.

A word on this clone: Other nucleotide sequences in the sample specify the same CDR3. Written as DNA, the CDR3 is TGTGCCAGCAGTTTCCGGAACACTGAAGCTTTCTTT. Residues: CASSFRNTEAFF. J is TRBJ1-1 and V is TRBV28; D unclear. V was clipped by 3 bases and J by 1 base, with 3 bases between them. This CDR3 has 12 amino acids. The V gene's germline CDR1 is MDHEN and CDR2 SYDVKM.

The chain uses TRBV6-1 and TRBJ1-3; D remains unclear. V was clipped by 2 bases and J by 1 base, with 9 bases between them. The V gene's germline CDR1 is MNHNS and CDR2 SASEGT. CDR3 length: 15 amino acids. CDR3 protein: CASSEYDFSGNTIYF. CDR3 DNA: TGTGCCAGCAGTGAATATGACTTTTCTGGAAACACCATATATTTT.

The rearrangement uses TRBV29-1 and TRBJ2-7; 9 bases agree with TRBD1. Trimming at V came to 7 bases and at J to 2 bases, leaving 6 bases not matched to a gene. Germline loops: CDR1 SQVTM, CDR2 ANQGSEA. This CDR3 spans 13 amino acids. The CDR3 loop is CSAWTGEAYEQYF. The CDR3 bases are TGCAGCGCCTGGACAGGGGAGGCCTACGAGCAGTACTTC.

This chain connects TRBV28 to TRBJ2-5; possible D gene TRBD2, 5 bases. The J call may be in error: the DNA end matches TRBJ2-7 better. There are 13 residues in the CDR3. The germline gives CDR1 MDHEN, CDR2 SYDVKM. CDR3 bases: TGTGCCAGCAACGAGGGTTTGATCTACGAGCAGTACTTC. Encoded protein: CASNEGLIYEQYF.

The chain links TRBV5-4 to TRBJ2-7; D possibly uses TRBD1 or TRBD2 (5 bases each). The germline gives CDR1 SGHNT, CDR2 YYREEE (reference sequence). The CDR3 is 14 residues long. Trimming left V 1 base short and J 6 bases short, with 14 bases between. The DNA for the CDR3 is TGTGCCAGCAGCTTGCGAGAGGGGACGGTCGAGCAGTACTTC. It yields the protein CASSLREGTVEQYF.

V is TRBV28 and J is TRBJ1-2; no firm D call. The CDR3 length is 13 residues. Germline V gives CDR1 MDHEN, CDR2 SYDVKM. Trimming took off 7 bases at V and 4 bases at J, with 13 bases between the two ends. CDR3 coding DNA: TGTGCCAGCACGTTCCACGGGAGCTATGGCTACACCTTC. Translation gives CASTFHGSYGYTF.

A single count supports this clone. This chain connects TRBV7-6 to TRBJ1-1; D possibly corresponds to TRBD1 (5 bases). The CDR3 is made up of 15 amino acids. V was cut by 2 bases and J by 3 bases, with 13 bases left in between. CDR1 SGHVS and CDR2 FNYEAQ come from the germline V gene. The DNA of the CDR3 is TGTGCCAGCAGCTTATATTCGGGGGGGTACACTGAAGCTTTCTTT. Protein sequence: CASSLYSGGYTEAFF.

J is TRBJ2-1 and V is TRBV29-1, with D perhaps TRBD2 (6 bases). The CDR3 is 20 residues long. Trimming took 3 bases from V and 4 from J, leaving 31 bases between them. Germline CDR1 reads SQVTM; CDR2 reads ANQGSEA. The CDR3 DNA follows: TGCAGCGTTGAGACTCCTAGAGGTAGCGGAGAAACCATGACTTACAATGAGCAGTTCTTC. The encoded protein is CSVETPRGSGETMTYNEQFF.

The chain uses TRBV4-1 and TRBJ2-7; D gene uncertain. Trimming took 1 base from V and 6 from J, leaving 10 bases between them. Germline-derived CDR1 and CDR2 are MGHRA and YSYEKL. The CDR3 has 13 amino acids. CDR3 sequence (DNA): TGCGCCAGCAGCCAAGGGCGGTTGGGCGAGCAGTACTTC. This codes for CASSQGRLGEQYF.

The chain links TRBV5-6 to TRBJ2-7; D call uncertain. V lost 0 bases to trimming and J lost 3 bases, with 10 bases between them. Per germline, CDR1 SGHDT and CDR2 YYEEEE. The CDR3 consists of 14 residues. Written as DNA, the CDR3 is TGTGCCAGCAGCTTGGGTAGTAGTAACTACGAGCAGTACTTC. Translation: CASSLGSSNYEQYF.